These 24 T cell receptor beta chains came from one sample sequenced in a study of blood T cell repertoires in COVID-19. Here immunoSEQ multiplex PCR was the method, and the copy in TCRdb shows in-frame clones only, minus some. This sample carries more than 95,000 clones, around four fifths of them seen once, and the ten largest clones take over 2%. The sequenced sample consisted of peripheral blood. Receptor source: a man aged 30 to 45 with acute or convalescent COVID-19.

The rearrangement uses TRBV13 and TRBJ1-1; D unresolved. CDR1 and CDR2 from the germline V gene are PRHDT and FYEKMQ (reference sequence). The ends were cut back, 0 bases at V and 2 bases at J, with 10 bases in the middle. This CDR3 has 15 residues. The CDR3 DNA follows: TGTGCCAGCAGCTTAGGGGCCCTTTACAACACTGAAGCTTTCTTT. This translates into CASSLGALYNTEAFF. The full variable domain, with the rest looked up from reference TRBV13 and TRBJ1-1, is AAGVIQSPRHLIKEKRETATLKCYPIPRHDTVYWYQQGPGQDPQFLISFYEKMQSDKGSIPDRFSAQQFSDYHSELNMSSLELGDSALYFCASSLGALYNTEAFFGQGTRLTVV.

The V and J genes are TRBV6-5 and TRBJ2-5, with D perhaps matching TRBD1 (6 bases). The V and J ends lost 8 bases and 5 bases respectively, with 18 bases between them. Germline CDR1 reads MNHEY; CDR2 reads SVGAGI. CDR3 length: 14 residues. The CDR3 bases are TGTGCCAGCCGACGATGGACAGTCCAGGAGACCCAGTACTTC. Residues: CASRRWTVQETQYF.

The chain employs TRBV2 and TRBJ1-1; TRBD1 matches at 7 bases. Germline loops: CDR1 SNHLY, CDR2 FYNNEI. Trimming removed 3 bases from V and 1 base from J; junction bases left unmatched: 2. The CDR3 covers 14 residues. CDR3 coding DNA: TGTGCCAGCAGTGAGACAGGGCAGAACACTGAAGCTTTCTTT. This translates into CASSETGQNTEAFF.

The gene calls are TRBV19 and TRBJ1-2, with 8 bases lining up with TRBD1. Per the germline V gene, CDR1 is LNHDA and CDR2 is SQIVND (reference sequence). The V gene end was trimmed by 3 bases and the J gene end by 2 bases; junction bases not matched to a gene: 11. The CDR3 runs to 17 residues. This CDR3 reads CASSIRRPQGANYGYTF. CDR3 DNA: TGTGCCAGTAGTATCCGCCGCCCCCAGGGGGCCAACTATGGCTACACCTTC.

DNA of the CDR3: TGTGCCTGGAGTATGACAGGGGGCGAACAGTACTTC. The encoded protein is CAWSMTGGEQYF. The chain combines TRBV30 with TRBJ2-7, with 10 bases matching TRBD1. Looked up from germline, CDR1 is GTSNPN and CDR2 is SVGIG (reference sequence). CDR3 length: 12 residues. V gave up 2 bases and J gave up 10 bases; unmatched junction bases: 5.

V gene TRBV19 combines with J gene TRBJ2-1, with D maybe TRBD1 (6 bases). The CDR3 spans 12 residues. Trimming removed 6 bases at V and 9 bases at J, with 12 bases between. Germline loops: CDR1 LNHDA, CDR2 SQIVND (reference sequence). The CDR3 reads CASRTGFGEQFF. The DNA of the CDR3 is TGTGCCAGTAGAACAGGGTTCGGTGAGCAGTTCTTC.

CDR3 amino acids: CASSHRVAGTEAFF. DNA for the CDR3: TGTGCCAGCAGCCACCGGGTGGCCGGGACTGAAGCTTTCTTT. The chain recombines TRBV7-9 with TRBJ1-1; D call uncertain. CDR1 and CDR2 from the germline V gene are SEHNR and FQNEAQ (reference sequence). Deletions cut 5 bases from V and 5 bases from J, with 15 bases between. This CDR3 has 14 residues. Full variable domain (missing parts from reference TRBV7-9 and TRBJ1-1): DTGVSQNPRHKITKRGQNVTFRCDPISEHNRLYWYRQTLGQGPEFLTYFQNEAQLEKSRLLSDRFSAERPKGSFSTLEIQRTEQGDSAMYLCASSHRVAGTEAFFGQGTRLTVV.

The chain recombines TRBV7-2 with TRBJ1-2; D call uncertain. V shed 1 base and J shed 8 bases, with 20 bases lying between them. Germline loops: CDR1 SGHTA, CDR2 FQGNSA. This CDR3 contains 16 residues. CDR3 nucleotides: TGTGCCAGCAGCTTAGGGCCCGAAACTAGGGTAGAAGGCTACACCTTC. Its protein product is CASSLGPETRVEGYTF. The full variable domain, completed using reference TRBV7-2 and TRBJ1-2, is GAGVSQSPSNKVTEKGKDVELRCDPISGHTALYWYRQSLGQGLEFLIYFQGNSAPDKSGLPSDRFSAERTGGSVSTLTIQRTQQEDSAVYLCASSLGPETRVEGYTFGSGTRLTVV.

The rearrangement links TRBV27 to TRBJ2-2; 7 nucleotides line up with TRBD2. CDR3 length: 19 residues. J gave up 2 bases and V 5 bases, and 17 bases lay outside the gene matches. The germline gives CDR1 MNHEY, CDR2 SMNVEV (reference sequence). The CDR3 DNA reads as TGTGCCAGCAGTCCCCACAGGTTTGTCGGGAGGAGCAACACCGGGGAGCTGTTTTTT. Translation: CASSPHRFVGRSNTGELFF.

The rearrangement uses TRBV19 and TRBJ1-2; 8 bases agree with TRBD1. Germline V gene lookup returns CDR1 LNHDA and CDR2 SQIVND (reference sequence). The junction had 9 bases not matched to a gene; V was cut back by 6 bases and J by 6 bases. The CDR3 has 14 amino acids. CDR3 region: CASSWTGLGDGYTF. For the CDR3, the DNA is TGTGCCAGTAGCTGGACAGGGCTCGGGGATGGCTACACCTTC.

V usage is TRBV11-2 and J usage is TRBJ1-1; possibly TRBD1 for D (6 bases). This CDR3 region has 16 residues. The germline V and J ends were trimmed by 6 bases and 3 bases, with 20 bases remaining between them. Germline V lookup: CDR1 SGHAT, CDR2 FQNNGV. The CDR3 region is CASRAYSGKGDTEAFF. CDR3 DNA sequence: TGTGCCAGCAGAGCTTATTCCGGGAAGGGGGACACTGAAGCTTTCTTT. Based on the CDR3 plus reference TRBV11-2 and TRBJ1-1, the full variable domain is EAGVAQSPRYKIIEKRQSVAFWCNPISGHATLYWYQQILGQGPKLLIQFQNNGVVDDSQLPKDRFSAERLKGVDSTLKIQPAKLEDSAVYLCASRAYSGKGDTEAFFGQGTRLTVV.

This chain links TRBV4-2 with TRBJ1-5; 10 bases align to TRBD1. Germline CDR1 reads LGHNA; CDR2 reads YNFKEQ. J lost 5 bases, V lost 3 bases, and 7 bases had no gene match. The CDR3 is 16 residues long. CDR3 sequence reads: CASSHLGQGEDQPQHF. Here the CDR3 DNA reads TGTGCCAGCAGCCACCTTGGACAGGGGGAGGATCAGCCCCAGCATTTT.

This chain connects TRBV10-1 to TRBJ2-1; TRBD2 matches 12 bases. Per germline, CDR1 WNHNN and CDR2 SYGVQD (reference sequence). After removal of 5 bases from V and 7 bases from J, the junction contained 6 bases not matched to a gene. This CDR3 has 15 amino acids. CDR3 DNA sequence: TGCGCCAGCAGTTCGACTAGCGGGAGTATGAATGAGCAGTTCTTC. This translates into CASSSTSGSMNEQFF.

This clone was recorded once. The J gene is TRBJ1-2, the V gene TRBV7-9, with 7 bases matching TRBD1. The CDR3 sequence is 15 residues long. Germline V gene data show CDR1 as SEHNR and CDR2 as FQNEAQ (reference sequence). Germline trimming cut 2 bases from V and 3 bases from J; bases unmatched to any gene: 6. The CDR3 is CASSLSGTADYGYTF. The CDR3 coding sequence is TGTGCCAGCAGCTTATCCGGGACAGCGGACTATGGCTACACCTTC. Filled out from reference TRBV7-9 and TRBJ1-2, the complete variable domain reads DTGVSQNPRHKITKRGQNVTFRCDPISEHNRLYWYRQTLGQGPEFLTYFQNEAQLEKSRLLSDRFSAERPKGSFSTLEIQRTEQGDSAMYLCASSLSGTADYGYTFGSGTRLTVV.

This chain links TRBV18 with TRBJ2-2, with D possibly matching TRBD1 (6 bases). V was clipped by 1 base and J by 4 bases, with 16 bases between them. Germline V gene lookup returns CDR1 KGHSH and CDR2 LQKENI. This CDR3 has 17 amino acids. The CDR3 DNA reads as TGTGCCAGCTCACCACATACACCAGGGGCGAGCACCGGGGAGCTGTTTTTT. Translating gives CASSPHTPGASTGELFF.

This clone appeared a few times. The rearrangement joins TRBV15 to TRBJ1-3, with TRBD1 matching over 8 bases. Germline V gene sequence: CDR1 LNHNV, CDR2 YYDKDF (reference sequence). The V segment lost 2 bases and the J segment 2 bases; nucleotides outside the gene matches: 5. The CDR3 is made up of 16 amino acids. This CDR3 is CATSRNSGGPGNTIYF. The DNA for the CDR3 is TGTGCCACCAGCAGAAACTCAGGGGGCCCTGGAAACACCATATATTTT.

The V gene is TRBV9, the J gene TRBJ1-4; weak D call: TRBD1 (5 bases). Trimming pared 3 bases from V and 3 bases from J, leaving 12 bases between. CDR1 and CDR2 from the germline V gene are SGDLS and YYNGEE. The CDR3 totals 15 residues. In DNA, the CDR3 is TGTGCCAGCAGCGCCCAGGGTTTAGCTAATGAAAAACTGTTTTTT. This sequence encodes CASSAQGLANEKLFF.

The chain employs TRBV9 and TRBJ1-2; D not certain. The CDR3 extends over 12 amino acids. From germline, CDR1 is SGDLS and CDR2 YYNGEE. Trimming left V 3 bases short and J 8 bases short, with 11 bases between. In nucleotides, the CDR3 is TGTGCCAGCAGCGCCGAGAGGCCGGGCTACACCTTC. Translation: CASSAERPGYTF.

The V and J genes are TRBV4-2 and TRBJ2-2, with D uncertain. The CDR3 has 14 residues. Trimming shortened V by 3 bases and J by 6 bases, and 11 bases separated the two germline ends. Looked up from germline, CDR1 is LGHNA and CDR2 is YNFKEQ. CDR3 in amino acids: CASSQTSEAGELFF. In DNA form, the CDR3 reads TGTGCCAGCAGCCAGACGTCCGAGGCCGGGGAGCTGTTTTTT.

The V call is TRBV5-4, the J call TRBJ2-2; D is possibly TRBD1 (5 bases). The CDR3 loop spans 14 amino acids. The V and J ends lost 1 base and 1 base respectively, with 5 bases between them. CDR1 SGHNT and CDR2 YYREEE come from the germline V gene (reference sequence). CDR3 amino acids: CASSLTGNTGELFF. CDR3 coding DNA: TGTGCCAGCAGCTTGACAGGGAACACCGGGGAGCTGTTTTTT.

This clone was observed a handful of times. The chain carries TRBV4-1 and TRBJ1-2; 12 nucleotides line up with TRBD1. The CDR3 length is 14 residues. The germline V gene encodes CDR1 MGHRA and CDR2 YSYEKL. V dropped 4 bases and J dropped 8; count of bases not matched to a gene: 5. The CDR3 protein is CASSRGTGGGGYTF. The CDR3 coding sequence is TGCGCCAGCAGCCGAGGGACAGGGGGCGGAGGCTACACCTTC.

The gene calls are TRBV9 and TRBJ1-3; D uncertain. This CDR3 comprises 15 residues. V was cut by 4 bases and J by 1 base, with 12 bases left in between. CDR1 is SGDLS, CDR2 YYNGEE, per germline. The CDR3 loop reads CASSPRLRSGNTIYF. In DNA form, the CDR3 reads TGTGCCAGCAGCCCCAGACTCAGATCTGGAAACACCATATATTTT. Complete variable domain (other parts from reference TRBV9 and TRBJ1-3): DSGVTQTPKHLITATGQRVTLRCSPRSGDLSVYWYQQSLDQGLQFLIQYYNGEERAKGNILERFSAQQFPDLHSELNLSSLELGDSALYFCASSPRLRSGNTIYFGEGSWLTVV.

The chain couples TRBV20-1 to TRBJ2-2; D possibly corresponds to TRBD1 (6 bases). V was pared by 3 bases and J by 0 bases, with 11 bases between. The germline V gene encodes CDR1 DFQATT and CDR2 SNEGSKA (reference sequence). This CDR3 has 15 residues. The DNA for the CDR3 is TGCAGTGCTAGTACCCAGGGGCCGAACACCGGGGAGCTGTTTTTT. Protein: CSASTQGPNTGELFF.

V and J are TRBV5-4 and TRBJ2-3; tentatively, D is TRBD2 (7 bases). The V end lost 3 bases, the J end lost 9 bases, and 20 bases lay between the germline ends. This CDR3 spans 15 amino acids. Per germline, CDR1 SGHNT and CDR2 YYREEE (reference sequence). The CDR3: CASSWMGGPYGTQYF. CDR3 DNA sequence: TGTGCCAGCAGCTGGATGGGGGGGCCATACGGAACGCAGTATTTT.